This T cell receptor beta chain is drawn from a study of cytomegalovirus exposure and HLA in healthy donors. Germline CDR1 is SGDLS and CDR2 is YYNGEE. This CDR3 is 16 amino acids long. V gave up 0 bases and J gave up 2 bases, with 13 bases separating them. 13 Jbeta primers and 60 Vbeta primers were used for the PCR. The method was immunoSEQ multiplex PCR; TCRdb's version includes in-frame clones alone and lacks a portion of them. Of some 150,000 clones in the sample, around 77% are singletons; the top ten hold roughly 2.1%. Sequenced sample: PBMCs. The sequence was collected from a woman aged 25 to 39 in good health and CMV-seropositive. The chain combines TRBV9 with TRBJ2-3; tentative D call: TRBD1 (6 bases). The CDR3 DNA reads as TGTGCCAGCAGCGTAGGGCAGGGGCTATACACAGATACGCAGTATTTT. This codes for CASSVGQGLYTDTQYF.